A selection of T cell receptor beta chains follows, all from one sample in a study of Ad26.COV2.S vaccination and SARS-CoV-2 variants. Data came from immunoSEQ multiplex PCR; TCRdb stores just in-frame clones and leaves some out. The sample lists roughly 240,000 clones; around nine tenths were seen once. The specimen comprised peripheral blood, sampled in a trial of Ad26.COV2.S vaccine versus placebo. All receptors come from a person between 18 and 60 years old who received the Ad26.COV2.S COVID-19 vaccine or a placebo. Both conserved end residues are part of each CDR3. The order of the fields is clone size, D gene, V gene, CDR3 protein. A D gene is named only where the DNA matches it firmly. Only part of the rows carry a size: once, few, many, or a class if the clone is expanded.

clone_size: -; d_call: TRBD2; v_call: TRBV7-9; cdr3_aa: CASSPRGGSTDTQYF
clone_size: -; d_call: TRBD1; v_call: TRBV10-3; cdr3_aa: CAISPGQGSNQPQHF
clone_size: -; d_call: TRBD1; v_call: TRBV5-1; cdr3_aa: CASSPAGQGSEAFF
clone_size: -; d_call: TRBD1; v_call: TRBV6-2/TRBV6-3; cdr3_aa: CASSKDREYGYTF
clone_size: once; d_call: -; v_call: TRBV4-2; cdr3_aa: CTSSQIQRLSGANVLTF
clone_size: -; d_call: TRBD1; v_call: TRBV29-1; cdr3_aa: CSAWGQNYQETQYF
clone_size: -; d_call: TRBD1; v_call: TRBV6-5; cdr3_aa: CASSSDRGNTEAFF
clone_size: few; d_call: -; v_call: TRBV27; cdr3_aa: CASRQGNSDTQYF
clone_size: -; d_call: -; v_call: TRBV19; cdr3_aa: CASSFLTGSYEQYF
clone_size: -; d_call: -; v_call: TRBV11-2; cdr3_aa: CASSLEVRGTGPTDTQYF
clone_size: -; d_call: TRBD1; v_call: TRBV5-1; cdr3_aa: CASSTGTGGPSYEQYF
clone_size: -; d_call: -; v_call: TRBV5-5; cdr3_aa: CASSLGPGVLSGANVLTF
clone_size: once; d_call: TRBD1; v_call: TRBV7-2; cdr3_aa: CASSYGTAAEKLFF
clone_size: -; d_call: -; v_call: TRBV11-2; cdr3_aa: CASSLDWQGNNQPQHF
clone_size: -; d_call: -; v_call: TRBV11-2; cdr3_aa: CASSQPRNNQIF
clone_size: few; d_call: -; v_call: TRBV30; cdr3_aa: CAWSSGERFFGNSPLHF
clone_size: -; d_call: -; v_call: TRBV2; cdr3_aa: CARSSSTGWGEQFF
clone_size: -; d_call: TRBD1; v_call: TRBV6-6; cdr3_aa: CASSNRDRAYGYTF
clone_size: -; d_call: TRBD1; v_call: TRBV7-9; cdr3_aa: CASSAGQGILEQYF
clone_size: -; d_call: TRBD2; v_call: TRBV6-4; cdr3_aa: CASSPLAGGADTQYF
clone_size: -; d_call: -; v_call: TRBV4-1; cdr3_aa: CASSQEGYGAVLGYTF
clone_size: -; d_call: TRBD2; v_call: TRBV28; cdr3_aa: CASTQTGTSGSFGGF
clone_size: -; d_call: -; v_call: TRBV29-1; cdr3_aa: CSVPGKAGNTIYF
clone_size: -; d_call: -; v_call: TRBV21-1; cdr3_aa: CASSKEGRVCYEQYF
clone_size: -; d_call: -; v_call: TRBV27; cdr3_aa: CASSLEFMNTEAFF
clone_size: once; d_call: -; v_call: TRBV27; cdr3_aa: CASRRSGVDMLNQPQHF
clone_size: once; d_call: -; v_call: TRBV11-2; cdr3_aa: CASSLGRGTRSTDTQYF
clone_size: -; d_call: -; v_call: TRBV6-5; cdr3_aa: CASRPGRGTEAFF
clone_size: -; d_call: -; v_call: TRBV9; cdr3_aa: CASSAIQGQGETQYF
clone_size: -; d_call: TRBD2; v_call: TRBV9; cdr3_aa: CASSAPSAGTKTGELFF
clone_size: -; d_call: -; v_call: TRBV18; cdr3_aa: CASSPALEGSTEAFF
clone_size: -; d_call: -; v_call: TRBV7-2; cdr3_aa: CASSLGTVSNYGYTF
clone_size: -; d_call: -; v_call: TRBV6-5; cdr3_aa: CASSSRQGGYEQYF
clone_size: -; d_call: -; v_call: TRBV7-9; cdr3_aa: CASRPSLASYGYTF
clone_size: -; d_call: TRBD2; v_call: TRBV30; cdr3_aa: CAWRPLAGGGNEQFF
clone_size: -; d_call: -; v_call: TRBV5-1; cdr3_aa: CASSLGSRGAGNTIYF
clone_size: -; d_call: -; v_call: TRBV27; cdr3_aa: CASSFVSGGTDTQYF
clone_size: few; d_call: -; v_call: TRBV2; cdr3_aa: CASSDLSSYEQYF
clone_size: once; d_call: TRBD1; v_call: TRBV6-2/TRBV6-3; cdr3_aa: CASSYETGGGQPQHF
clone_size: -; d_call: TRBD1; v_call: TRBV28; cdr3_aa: CASRPGTGKGKSNQPQHF
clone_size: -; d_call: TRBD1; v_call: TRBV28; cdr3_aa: CASSSRQGRMVPELF
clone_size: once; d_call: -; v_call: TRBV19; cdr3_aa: CASSSGGMTGELFF
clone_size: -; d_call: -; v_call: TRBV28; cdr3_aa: CASSLGLGRNYGYTF
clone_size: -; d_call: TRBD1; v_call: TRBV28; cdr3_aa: CATLGDSYSGANVLTF